The clone carrying this T cell receptor (beta chain) was picked up many times. TCRdb processed the RT-PCR reads anew with MiXCR; each CDR3 protein has one entry. The sample has 500,000 to 700,000 distinct CDR3 sequences, roughly a quarter seen once. These data belong to a study of response to subunit inactivated influenza vaccine. J gave up 5 bases and V 4 bases, and 11 bases lay outside the gene matches. The CDR3 has 17 amino acids. These records were also assigned to another study, of T cells expressing NK-cell markers. According to that study: The authors made TCR beta cDNA libraries by 5'RACE template switching. This switching added a universal primer site and UMIs. Six donors carried dominant NKG2C+ clonotypes that made up roughly 1.0-7.5% of their CD8+ T cells.

The J gene is TRBJ2-5, the V gene TRBV12-3 or TRBV12-4; TRBD2 agrees at 12 bases. The sequence derives from a man aged 45-60 years who received an inactivated influenza vaccine. The material sequenced was CD4+ T cells sorted from PBMCs, taken 11 to 12 days after vaccination. CDR3 protein: CASSSRLAGAVSETQYF. CDR3 coding DNA: TGTGCCAGCAGTTCACGACTAGCGGGAGCGGTGAGCGAGACCCAGTACTTC.